This T cell receptor beta chain stems from a study of long-term antiretroviral therapy in people with HIV. V was pared by 2 bases and J by 3 bases, with 2 bases between. The germline V gene has CDR1 GTSNPN and CDR2 SVGIG (reference sequence). The CDR3 totals 11 residues. At survey level, the immunoSEQ assay was run in its v3.0 version. TCRdb's copy holds only in-frame clones and misses some; the assay was immunoSEQ multiplex PCR. The sample lists 25,000 to 35,000 clones; around 80% were seen once. This rearrangement joins TRBV30 to TRBJ1-3; D call uncertain. The source is a woman in her fifties or sixties with HIV. The sequencing here drew on unsorted PBMCs, taken 3.1 years after starting antiretroviral therapy. Here the CDR3 DNA reads TGTGCCTGGAGTCTTGGAAACACCATATATTTT. This codes for CAWSLGNTIYF. The whole variable domain, filled in from reference TRBV30 and TRBJ1-3, reads SQTIHQWPATLVQPVGSPLSLECTVEGTSNPNLYWYRQAAGRGLQLLFYSVGIGQISSEVPQNLSASRPQDRQFILSSKKLLLSDSGFYLCAWSLGNTIYFGEGSWLTVV.